This T cell receptor (beta chain) was observed in a study of blood T cell repertoires in COVID-19 (TCRdb year 2020). In terms of the full investigation: Collaborator samples came from the United States, Italy and Spain and covered acute and convalescent phases of COVID-19. Nearly every sample came with metadata listing a de-identified subject ID, COVID-19 status, age in years and sex. HLA class I and class II types, where available, came from metadata supplied by the sample provider rather than from assay-based typing. Subjects who had been exposed to COVID-19, were actively infected with it, or had recovered from it provided the deeply sampled blood TCRbeta repertoires that made up the dataset. The repertoires were made available in a free public database intended to serve as a resource for research on the immune response to SARS-CoV-2. The samples were drawn from the first 160 participants of the ongoing ImmuneRACE study and from under 1,500 subjects provided by 6 global collaborators. The prospective study material was composed of cDNA or gDNA derived from T cells, B-cell-depleted T cells, or PBMCs. The investigation overall reported the following: The quantity of clinical and demographic metadata differed by source and by participant and was supplied without curation.

The germline V gene gives CDR1 as MNHNS and CDR2 as SASEGT. V has 2 bases trimmed and J has 11 bases trimmed; junction bases matching no gene number 7. Inclusive of the bounding cysteine and phenylalanine, the CDR3 is 13 residues long. Of the read, only the CDR3 DNA is kept; its 39 bases are in frame from base 1. The immunoSEQ Assay, a bias-controlled multiplex PCR, was used to amplify TCRbeta CDR3 regions from genomic DNA. The authors' analysis ran thus. The number of nucleated cells in each sample was estimated by amplification of reference gene primers within the assay. Sequence reads were collapsed and filtered to measure the absolute abundance of every unique TCRbeta CDR3 rearrangement. For each sample, productive Simpson clonality was calculated as the square root of Simpson's diversity index across productive rearrangements. TCRdb took this table from immuneACCESS and kept in-frame rearrangements with V and J called. Such tables lack part of the clones; where checked against another copy, unresolved V genes explain under half of the gap, and the rest is unexplained. The DNA was the basis for D and trimming; V, J and clone size are from that table. This sample comprises about 160,000 clones, roughly 80% of them detected only once. The top ten clonotypes cover 2.8% of the sample.

A word on this clone: Its antigen is unknown. Base qualities are not recorded, but no much larger clone differs from it by a single base.

Collaborating institutions collected whole blood in K2EDTA tubes following their own protocols. For TCRbeta analysis, collaborator samples were shipped as frozen whole blood, as isolated PBMCs, or as DNA extracted from either sample type. The material sequenced was peripheral blood. This receptor was obtained from a man in his sixties or seventies with acute or convalescent COVID-19. The chain is encoded by TRBV6-1 joined to TRBJ1-1; 8 bases in the middle match TRBD1. CDR3 protein: CASSESRGLGAFF. The nucleotides read TGTGCCAGCAGTGAAAGCAGGGGGCTTGGGGCTTTCTTT.